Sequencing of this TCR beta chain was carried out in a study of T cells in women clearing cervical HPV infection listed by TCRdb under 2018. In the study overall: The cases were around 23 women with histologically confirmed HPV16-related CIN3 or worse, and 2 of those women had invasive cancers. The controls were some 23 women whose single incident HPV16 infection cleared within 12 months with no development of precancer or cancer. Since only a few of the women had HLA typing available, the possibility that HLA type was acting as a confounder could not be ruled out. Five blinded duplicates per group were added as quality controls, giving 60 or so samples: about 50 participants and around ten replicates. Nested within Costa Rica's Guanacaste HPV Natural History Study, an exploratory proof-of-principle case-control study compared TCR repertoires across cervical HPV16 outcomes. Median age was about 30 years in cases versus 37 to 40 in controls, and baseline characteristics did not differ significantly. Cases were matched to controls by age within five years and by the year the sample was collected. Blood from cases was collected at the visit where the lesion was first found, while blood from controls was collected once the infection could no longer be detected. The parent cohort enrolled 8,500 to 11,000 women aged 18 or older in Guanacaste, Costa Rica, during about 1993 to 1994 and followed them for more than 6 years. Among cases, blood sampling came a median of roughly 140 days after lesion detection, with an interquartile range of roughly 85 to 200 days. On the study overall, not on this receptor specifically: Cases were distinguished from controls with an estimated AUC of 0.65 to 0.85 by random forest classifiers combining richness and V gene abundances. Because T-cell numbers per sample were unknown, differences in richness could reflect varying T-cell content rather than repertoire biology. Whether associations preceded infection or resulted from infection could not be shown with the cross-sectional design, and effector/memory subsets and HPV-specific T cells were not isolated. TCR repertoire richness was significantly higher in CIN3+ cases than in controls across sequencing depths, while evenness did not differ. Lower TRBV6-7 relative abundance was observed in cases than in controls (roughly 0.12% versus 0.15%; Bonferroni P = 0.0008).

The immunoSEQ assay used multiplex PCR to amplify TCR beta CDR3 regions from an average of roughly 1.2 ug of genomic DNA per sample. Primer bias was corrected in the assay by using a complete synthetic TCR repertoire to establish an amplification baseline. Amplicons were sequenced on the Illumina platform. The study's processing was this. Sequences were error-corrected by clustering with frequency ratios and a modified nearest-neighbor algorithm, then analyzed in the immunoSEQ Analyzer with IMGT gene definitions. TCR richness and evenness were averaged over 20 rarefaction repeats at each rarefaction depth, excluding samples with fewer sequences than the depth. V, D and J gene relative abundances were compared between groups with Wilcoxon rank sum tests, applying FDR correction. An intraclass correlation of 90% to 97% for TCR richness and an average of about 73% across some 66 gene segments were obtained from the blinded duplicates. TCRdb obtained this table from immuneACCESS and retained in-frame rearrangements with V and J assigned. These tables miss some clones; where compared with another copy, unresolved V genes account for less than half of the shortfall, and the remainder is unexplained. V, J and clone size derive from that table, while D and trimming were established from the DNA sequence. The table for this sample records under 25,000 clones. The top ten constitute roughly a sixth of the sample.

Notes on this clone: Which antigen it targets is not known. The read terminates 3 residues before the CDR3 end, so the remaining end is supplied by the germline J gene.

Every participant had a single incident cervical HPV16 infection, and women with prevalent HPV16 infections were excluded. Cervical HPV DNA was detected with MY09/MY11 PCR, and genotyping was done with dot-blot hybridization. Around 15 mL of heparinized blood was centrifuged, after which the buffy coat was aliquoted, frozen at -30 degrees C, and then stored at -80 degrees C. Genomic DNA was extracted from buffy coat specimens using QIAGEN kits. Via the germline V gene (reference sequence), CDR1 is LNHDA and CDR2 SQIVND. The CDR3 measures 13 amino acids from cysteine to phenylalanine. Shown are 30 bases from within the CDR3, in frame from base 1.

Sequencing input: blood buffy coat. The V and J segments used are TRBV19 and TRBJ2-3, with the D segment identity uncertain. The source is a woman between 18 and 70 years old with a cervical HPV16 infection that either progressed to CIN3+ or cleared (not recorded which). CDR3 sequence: CASSPGHNQPQYF. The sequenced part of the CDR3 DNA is TGTGCCAGTAGCCCGGGTCATAATCAGCCG.